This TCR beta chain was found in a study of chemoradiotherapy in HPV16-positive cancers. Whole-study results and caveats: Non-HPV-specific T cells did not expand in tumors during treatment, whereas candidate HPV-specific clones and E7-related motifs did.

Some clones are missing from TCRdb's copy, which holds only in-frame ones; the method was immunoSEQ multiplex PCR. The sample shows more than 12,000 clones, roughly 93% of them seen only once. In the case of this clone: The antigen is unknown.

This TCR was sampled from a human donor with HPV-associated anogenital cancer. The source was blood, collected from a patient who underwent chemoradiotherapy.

This chain's CDR3 is CATRVGYSTDTQYF. The CDR3 nucleotides read TGTGCCACCAGGGTGGGGTATAGCACAGATACGCAGTATTTT. J is TRBJ2-3 and V is TRBV15; D is unresolved. Germline CDR1 and CDR2: LNHNV and YYDKDF (reference sequence). V dropped 6 bases and J dropped 0 bases, with 10 bases sitting between them. The CDR3 sequence is 14 residues long.